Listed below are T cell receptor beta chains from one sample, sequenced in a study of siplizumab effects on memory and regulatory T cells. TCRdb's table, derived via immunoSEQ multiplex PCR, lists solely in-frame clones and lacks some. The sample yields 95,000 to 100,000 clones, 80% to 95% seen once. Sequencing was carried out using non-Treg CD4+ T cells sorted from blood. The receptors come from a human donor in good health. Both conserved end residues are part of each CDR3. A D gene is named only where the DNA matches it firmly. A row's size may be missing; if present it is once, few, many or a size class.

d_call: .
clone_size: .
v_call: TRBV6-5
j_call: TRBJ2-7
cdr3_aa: CASRSDRSSYEQYF
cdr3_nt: TGTGCCAGCAGATCCGACAGGAGCTCCTACGAGCAGTACTTC

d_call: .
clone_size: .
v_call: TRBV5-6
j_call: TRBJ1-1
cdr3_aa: CASSLAGHLNTEAFF
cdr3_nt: TGTGCCAGCAGCTTGGCGGGACACCTGAACACTGAAGCTTTCTTT

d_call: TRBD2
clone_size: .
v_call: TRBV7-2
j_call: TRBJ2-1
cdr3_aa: CASSPGGLTREQFF
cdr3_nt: TGTGCCAGCAGCCCCGGGGGACTAACTCGGGAGCAGTTCTTC

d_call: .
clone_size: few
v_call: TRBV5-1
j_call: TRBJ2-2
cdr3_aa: CASRLTGELFF
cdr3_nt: TGCGCCAGTCGGTTAACCGGGGAGCTGTTTTTT

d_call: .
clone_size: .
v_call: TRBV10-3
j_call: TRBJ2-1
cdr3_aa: CAISFYGNEQFF
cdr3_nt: TGTGCCATCAGTTTCTACGGGAATGAGCAGTTCTTC

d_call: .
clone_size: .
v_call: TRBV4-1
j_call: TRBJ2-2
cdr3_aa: CASSQVGQSTGELFF
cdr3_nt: TGCGCCAGCAGCCAAGTAGGGCAGAGCACCGGGGAGCTGTTTTTT

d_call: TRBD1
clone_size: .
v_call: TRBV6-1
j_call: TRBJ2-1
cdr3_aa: CASSVGTGGYNEQFF
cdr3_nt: TGTGCCAGCAGTGTTGGGACAGGGGGATACAATGAGCAGTTCTTC

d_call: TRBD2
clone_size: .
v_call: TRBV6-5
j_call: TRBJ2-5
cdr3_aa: CASTWYGTKETQYF
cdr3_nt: TGTGCCAGCACTTGGTACGGGACTAAGGAGACCCAGTACTTC

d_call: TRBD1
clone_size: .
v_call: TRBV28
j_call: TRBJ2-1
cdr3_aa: CASRSGTGGNEQFF
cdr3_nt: TGTGCCAGCAGAAGCGGTACAGGGGGCAATGAGCAGTTCTTC

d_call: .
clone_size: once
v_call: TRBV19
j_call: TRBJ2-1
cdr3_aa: CASRSLGNNEQFF
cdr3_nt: TGTGCCAGTAGGTCCTTGGGGAACAATGAGCAGTTCTTC